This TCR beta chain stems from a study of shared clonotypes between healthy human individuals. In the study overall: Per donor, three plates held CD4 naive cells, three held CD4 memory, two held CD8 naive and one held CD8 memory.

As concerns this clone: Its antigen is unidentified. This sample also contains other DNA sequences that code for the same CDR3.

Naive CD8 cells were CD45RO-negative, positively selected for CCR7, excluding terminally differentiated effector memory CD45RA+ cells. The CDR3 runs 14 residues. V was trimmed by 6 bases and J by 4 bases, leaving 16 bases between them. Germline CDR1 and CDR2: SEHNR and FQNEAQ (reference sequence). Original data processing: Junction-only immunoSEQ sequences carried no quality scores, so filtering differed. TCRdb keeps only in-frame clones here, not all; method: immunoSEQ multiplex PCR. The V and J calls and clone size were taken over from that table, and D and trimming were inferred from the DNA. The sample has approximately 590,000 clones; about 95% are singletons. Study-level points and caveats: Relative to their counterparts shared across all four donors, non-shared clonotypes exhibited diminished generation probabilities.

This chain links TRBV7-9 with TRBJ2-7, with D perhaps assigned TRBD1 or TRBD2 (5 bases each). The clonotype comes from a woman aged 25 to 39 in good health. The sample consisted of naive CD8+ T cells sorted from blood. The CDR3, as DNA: TGTGCCAGCAGTTCCGGGACCAGGACTTACGAGCAGTACTTC. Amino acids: CASSSGTRTYEQYF.